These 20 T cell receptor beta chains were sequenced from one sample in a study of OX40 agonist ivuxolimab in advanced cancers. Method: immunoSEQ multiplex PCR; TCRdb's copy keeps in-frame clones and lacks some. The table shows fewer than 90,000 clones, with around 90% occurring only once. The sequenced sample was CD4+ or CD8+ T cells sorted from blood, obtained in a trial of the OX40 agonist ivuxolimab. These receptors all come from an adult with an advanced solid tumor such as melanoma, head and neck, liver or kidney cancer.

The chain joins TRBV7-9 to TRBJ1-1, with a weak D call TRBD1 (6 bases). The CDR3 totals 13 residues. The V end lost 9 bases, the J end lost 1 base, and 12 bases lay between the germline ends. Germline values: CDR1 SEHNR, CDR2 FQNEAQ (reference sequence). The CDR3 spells CASLTQGNTEAFF. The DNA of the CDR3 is TGTGCCAGTCTCACACAGGGGAACACTGAAGCTTTCTTT. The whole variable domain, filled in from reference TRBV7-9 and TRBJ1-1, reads DTGVSQNPRHKITKRGQNVTFRCDPISEHNRLYWYRQTLGQGPEFLTYFQNEAQLEKSRLLSDRFSAERPKGSFSTLEIQRTEQGDSAMYLCASLTQGNTEAFFGQGTRLTVV.

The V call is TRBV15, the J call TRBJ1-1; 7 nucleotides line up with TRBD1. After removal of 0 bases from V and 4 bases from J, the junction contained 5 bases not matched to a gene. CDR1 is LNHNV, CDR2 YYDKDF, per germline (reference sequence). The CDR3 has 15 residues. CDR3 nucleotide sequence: TGTGCCACCAGCAGAGACCGAGGGGGCGGCACTGAAGCTTTCTTT. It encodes CATSRDRGGGTEAFF.

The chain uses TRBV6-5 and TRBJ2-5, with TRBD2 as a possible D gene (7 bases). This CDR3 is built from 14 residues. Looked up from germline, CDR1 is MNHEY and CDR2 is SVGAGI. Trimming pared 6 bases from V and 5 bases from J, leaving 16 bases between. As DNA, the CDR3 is TGTGCCAGCAGCTTGGGGGGGCTAGCCGAGACCCAGTACTTC. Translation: CASSLGGLAETQYF.

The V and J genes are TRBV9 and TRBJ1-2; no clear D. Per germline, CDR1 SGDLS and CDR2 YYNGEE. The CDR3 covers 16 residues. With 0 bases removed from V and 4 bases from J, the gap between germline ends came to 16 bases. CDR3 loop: CASSVEPGPPVYGYTF. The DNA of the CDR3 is TGTGCCAGCAGCGTAGAACCGGGCCCCCCAGTCTATGGCTACACCTTC.

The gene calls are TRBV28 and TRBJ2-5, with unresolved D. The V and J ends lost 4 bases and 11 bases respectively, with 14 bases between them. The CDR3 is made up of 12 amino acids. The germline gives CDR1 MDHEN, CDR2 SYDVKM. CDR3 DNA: TGTGCCAGCAGTTCGGACGGAGTTTATCAGTACTTC. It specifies CASSSDGVYQYF.

CDR3 in DNA: TGTGCCAGCAGTTCGGTTGGACAGGGGTTAGAGACCCAGTACTTC. Its translation is CASSSVGQGLETQYF. The chain links TRBV28 to TRBJ2-5; TRBD1 matches at 9 bases. J gave up 4 bases and V 4 bases, and 7 bases lay outside the gene matches. Looked up from germline, CDR1 is MDHEN and CDR2 is SYDVKM. This CDR3 contains 15 residues.

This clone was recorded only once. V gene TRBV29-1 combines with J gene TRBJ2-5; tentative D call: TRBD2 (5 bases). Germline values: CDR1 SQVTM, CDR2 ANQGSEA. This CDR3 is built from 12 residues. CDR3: CSALGSLETQYF. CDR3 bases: TGCAGTGCCCTGGGGAGTTTGGAGACCCAGTACTTC.

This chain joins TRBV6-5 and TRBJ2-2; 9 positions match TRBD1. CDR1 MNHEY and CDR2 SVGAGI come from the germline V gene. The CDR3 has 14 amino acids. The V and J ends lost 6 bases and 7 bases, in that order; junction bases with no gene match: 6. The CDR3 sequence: CASRVQGANGELFF. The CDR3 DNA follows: TGTGCCAGCAGGGTACAGGGGGCTAACGGGGAGCTGTTTTTT.

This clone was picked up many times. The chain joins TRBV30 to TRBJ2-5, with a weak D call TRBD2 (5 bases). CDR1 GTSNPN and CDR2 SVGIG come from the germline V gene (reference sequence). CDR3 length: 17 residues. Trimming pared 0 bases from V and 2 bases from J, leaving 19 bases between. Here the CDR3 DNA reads TGTGCCTGGAGTGTATCCCGGACTCCTGGGATACAAGAGACCCAGTACTTC. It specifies CAWSVSRTPGIQETQYF.

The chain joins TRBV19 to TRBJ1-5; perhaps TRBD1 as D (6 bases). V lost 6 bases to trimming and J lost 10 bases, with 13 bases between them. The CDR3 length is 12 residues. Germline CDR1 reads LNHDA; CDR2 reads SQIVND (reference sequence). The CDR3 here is CASRRGGSPQHF. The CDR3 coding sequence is TGTGCCAGTAGGAGAGGGGGTTCACCCCAGCATTTT.

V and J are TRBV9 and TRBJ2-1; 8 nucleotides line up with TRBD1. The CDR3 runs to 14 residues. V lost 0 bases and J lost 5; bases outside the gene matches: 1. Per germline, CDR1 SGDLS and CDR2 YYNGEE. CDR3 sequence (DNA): TGTGCCAGCAGCGTAGAGGGACAGGACAATGAGCAGTTCTTC. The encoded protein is CASSVEGQDNEQFF.

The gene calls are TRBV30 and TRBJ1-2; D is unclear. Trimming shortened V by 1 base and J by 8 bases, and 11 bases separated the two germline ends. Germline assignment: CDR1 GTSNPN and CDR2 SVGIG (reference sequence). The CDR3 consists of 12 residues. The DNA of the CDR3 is TGTGCCTGGAGTGGAGGGTCTAAGGGCTACACCTTC. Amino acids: CAWSGGSKGYTF.

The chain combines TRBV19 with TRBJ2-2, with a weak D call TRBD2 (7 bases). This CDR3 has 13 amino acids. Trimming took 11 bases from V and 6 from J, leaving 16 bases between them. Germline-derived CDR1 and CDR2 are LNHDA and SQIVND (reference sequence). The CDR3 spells CAVGGASAGELFF. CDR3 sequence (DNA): TGTGCCGTTGGGGGGGCCAGCGCCGGGGAGCTGTTTTTT.

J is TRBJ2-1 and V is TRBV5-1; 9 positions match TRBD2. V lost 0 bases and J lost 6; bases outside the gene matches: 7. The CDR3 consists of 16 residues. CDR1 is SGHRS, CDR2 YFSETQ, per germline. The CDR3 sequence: CASSLGSLAGTNEQFF. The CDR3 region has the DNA TGCGCCAGCAGCTTGGGATCGCTAGCGGGGACCAATGAGCAGTTCTTC.

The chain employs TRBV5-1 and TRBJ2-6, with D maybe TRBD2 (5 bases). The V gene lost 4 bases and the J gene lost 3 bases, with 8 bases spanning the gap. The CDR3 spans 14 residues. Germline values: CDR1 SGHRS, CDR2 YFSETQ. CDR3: CASSPRGGANVLTF. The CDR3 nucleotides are TGCGCCAGCAGCCCACGGGGTGGGGCCAACGTCCTGACTTTC.

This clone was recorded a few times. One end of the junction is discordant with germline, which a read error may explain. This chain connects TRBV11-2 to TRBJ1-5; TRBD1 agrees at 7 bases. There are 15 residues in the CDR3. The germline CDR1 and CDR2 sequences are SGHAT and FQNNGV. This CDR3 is CASSLGGYSNQPQHF. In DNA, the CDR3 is TGTGCCAGCAGTTTAGGGGGCTATAGCAATCAGCCCCAGCATTTT.

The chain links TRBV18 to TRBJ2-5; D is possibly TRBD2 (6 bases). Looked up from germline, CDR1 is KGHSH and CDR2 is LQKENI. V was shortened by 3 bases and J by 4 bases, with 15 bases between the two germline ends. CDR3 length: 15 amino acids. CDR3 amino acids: CASSPWPQAGETQYF. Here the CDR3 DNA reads TGTGCCAGCTCACCGTGGCCACAAGCGGGAGAGACCCAGTACTTC. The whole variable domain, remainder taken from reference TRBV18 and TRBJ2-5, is NAGVMQNPRHLVRRRGQEARLRCSPMKGHSHVYWYRQLPEEGLKFMVYLQKENIIDESGMPKERFSAEFPKEGPSILRIQQVVRGDSAAYFCASSPWPQAGETQYFGPGTRLLVL.

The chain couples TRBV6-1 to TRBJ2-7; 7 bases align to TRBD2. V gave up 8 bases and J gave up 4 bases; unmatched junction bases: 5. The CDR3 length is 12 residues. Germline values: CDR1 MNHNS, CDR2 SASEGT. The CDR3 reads CASLGGLYEQYF. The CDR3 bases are TGTGCCAGCCTGGGGGGGTTGTACGAGCAGTACTTC.

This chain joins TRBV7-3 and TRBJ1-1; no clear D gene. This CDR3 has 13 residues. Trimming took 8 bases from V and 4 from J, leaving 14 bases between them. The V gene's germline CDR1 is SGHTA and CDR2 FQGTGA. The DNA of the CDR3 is TGTGCCAGCGGGAGTCTGAGGGCCACTGAAGCTTTCTTT. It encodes CASGSLRATEAFF.

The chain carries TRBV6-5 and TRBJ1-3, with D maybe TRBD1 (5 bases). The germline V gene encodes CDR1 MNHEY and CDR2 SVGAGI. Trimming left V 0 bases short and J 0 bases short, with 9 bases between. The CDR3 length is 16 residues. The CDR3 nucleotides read TGTGCCAGCAGTTACTCACAACAGGCCTCTGGAAACACCATATATTTT. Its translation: CASSYSQQASGNTIYF.